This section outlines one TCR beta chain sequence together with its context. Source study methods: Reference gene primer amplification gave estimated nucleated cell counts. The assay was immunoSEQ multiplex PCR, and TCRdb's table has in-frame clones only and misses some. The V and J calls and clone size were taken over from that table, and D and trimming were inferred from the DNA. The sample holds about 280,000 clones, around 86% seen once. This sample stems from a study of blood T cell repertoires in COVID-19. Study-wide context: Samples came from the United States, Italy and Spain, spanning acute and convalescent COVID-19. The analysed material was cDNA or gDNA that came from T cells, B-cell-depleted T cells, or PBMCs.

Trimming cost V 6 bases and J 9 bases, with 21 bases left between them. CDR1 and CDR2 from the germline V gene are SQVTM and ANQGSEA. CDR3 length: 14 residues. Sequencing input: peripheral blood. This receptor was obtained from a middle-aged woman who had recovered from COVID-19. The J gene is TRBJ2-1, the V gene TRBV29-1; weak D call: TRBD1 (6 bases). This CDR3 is CSVVWDTERGEQFF. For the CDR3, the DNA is TGCAGCGTGGTTTGGGACACCGAACGGGGTGAGCAGTTCTTC.